These 4 T cell receptor beta chains were all obtained from the same sample, sequenced in a study of T cells in localized non-small cell lung cancer. Only in-frame clones appear in the TCRdb table, and some are missing; sequencing was by immunoSEQ multiplex PCR. The sample includes tens of thousands of clones, more than 80% of them seen just once. Sequencing was performed on PBMCs, taken before any cancer treatment. The receptors originated from a man between 40 and 70 years old with stage II lung adenocarcinoma.

This clone was counted a few times. CDR3 bases: TGTGCCAGCAGCCCCGACGCGGGAGCTTACGAGCAGTACTTC. This gives the protein CASSPDAGAYEQYF. The rearrangement uses TRBV4-2 and TRBJ2-7; 7 bases align to TRBD2. Germline lookup yields CDR1 LGHNA and CDR2 YNFKEQ. Trimming at V came to 4 bases and at J to 4 bases, leaving 7 bases not matched to a gene. This CDR3 is 14 amino acids long.

The rearrangement uses TRBV19 and TRBJ1-2; TRBD1 matches 7 bases. Trimming at V came to 3 bases and at J to 7 bases, leaving 5 bases not matched to a gene. Germline assignment: CDR1 LNHDA and CDR2 SQIVND (reference sequence). The CDR3 covers 13 residues. Here the CDR3 reads CASSMEGGSGYTF. CDR3 in DNA: TGTGCCAGTAGTATGGAAGGGGGCTCTGGCTACACCTTC. The whole variable domain, remainder taken from reference TRBV19 and TRBJ1-2, is DGGITQSPKYLFRKEGQNVTLSCEQNLNHDAMYWYRQDPGQGLRLIYYSQIVNDFQKGDIAEGYSVSREKKESFPLTVTSAQKNPTAFYLCASSMEGGSGYTFGSGTRLTVV.

The chain carries TRBV6-6 and TRBJ2-1, with D perhaps TRBD2 (6 bases). The CDR3 runs 14 residues. V was clipped by 6 bases and J by 2 bases, with 11 bases between them. The germline CDR1 and CDR2 sequences are MNHNY and SVGAGI (reference sequence). The CDR3 sequence: CASSLSGTYNEQFF. The CDR3 coding sequence is TGTGCCAGCAGCCTTAGCGGCACCTACAATGAGCAGTTCTTC.

V gene TRBV29-1 combines with J gene TRBJ2-2, with no clear D. The CDR3 has 13 residues. Per the germline V gene, CDR1 is SQVTM and CDR2 is ANQGSEA. The ends were cut back, 7 bases at V and 4 bases at J, with 13 bases in the middle. In DNA form, the CDR3 reads TGCAGCGCCGCCGTCCTGGGCACCGGGGAGCTGTTTTTT. Protein product: CSAAVLGTGELFF.